The 10 T cell receptor beta chains presented below share a single source sample, sequenced in a study of low-dose radiotherapy and immunotherapy resistance in tumors. TCRs underwent 15 to 20 PCR cycles of amplification with a constant-region primer and V-primer adapter. TCRdb ran MiXCR on the reads and lists one entry per CDR3 protein. The sample shows tens of thousands of distinct CDR3 sequences, around a third of them seen only once. Time point of the sample: after trial treatment. Treatment defined: LDRT plus nivolumab, ipilimumab, low-dose cyclophosphamide and aspirin (RACIN trial). The source material was PBMCs, sampled after low-dose radiotherapy plus immunotherapy. The receptor source for this set is a male donor with rectosigmoid adenocarcinoma.

This clonotype was found once. Without the conserved terminal phenylalanine or tryptophan, this CDR3 likely stems from a read error. J is TRBJ2-1 and V is TRBV6-2 or TRBV6-3, with 7 bases fitting TRBD2. The CDR3 covers 16 residues. From germline, CDR1 is MNHEY and CDR2 SVGEGT. The CDR3 region has the DNA TGTGCCAACAGTTACGGAGCGGGAATTGGAGATAATGAGCAGTTCATC. It is translated as CANSYGAGIGDNEQFI.

The J gene is TRBJ2-2, the V gene TRBV4-1; D ambiguous. The CDR3 spans 13 residues. CDR1 MGHRA and CDR2 YSYEKL come from the germline V gene. V was pared by 5 bases and J by 1 base, with 5 bases between. CDR3 sequence (DNA): TGCGCCAGCAGCTCTGAGAACACCGGGGAGCTGTTTTTT. It translates to CASSSENTGELFF.

This clonotype was recorded many times. CDR3 amino acids: CASTRDRSGYEQYF. The CDR3 DNA follows: TGCGCCAGCACCAGGGACAGGAGCGGCTACGAGCAGTACTTC. J is TRBJ2-7 and V is TRBV5-1; 8 bases map to TRBD1. Germline CDR1 reads SGHRS; CDR2 reads YFSETQ. This CDR3 spans 14 amino acids. V trimming: 6 bases; J trimming: 3 bases; junction bases outside the gene matches: 8.

The chain has TRBV5-4 and TRBJ2-5; 7 nucleotides agree with TRBD2. Trimming removed 0 bases from V and 0 bases from J; junction bases left unmatched: 5. CDR3 size: 16 residues. The germline CDR1 and CDR2 sequences are SGHNT and YYREEE (reference sequence). The CDR3 region has the DNA TGTGCCAGCAGCTTGGTTGGGGGGGGGGACCAAGAGACCCAGTACTTC. Its protein product is CASSLVGGGDQETQYF.

This clonotype was observed many times. The chain is built from TRBV12-3 or TRBV12-4 and TRBJ2-5; TRBD2 might be the D (6 bases). The V gene lost 6 bases and the J gene lost 5 bases, with 10 bases spanning the gap. This CDR3 has 12 amino acids. CDR3 protein: CASREGEETQYF. The CDR3 DNA is TGTGCCAGCAGGGAGGGAGAGGAGACCCAGTACTTC.

This clonotype has a count of ten or more. This chain uses TRBV14 with TRBJ2-7; D not resolved. Deletions cut 6 bases from V and 3 bases from J, with 12 bases between. From germline, CDR1 is SGHDN and CDR2 FVKESK. The CDR3 runs 13 residues. The CDR3 DNA reads as TGTGCCAGCAGTCGTCTAGATTTCTACGAGCAGTACTTC. Residues: CASSRLDFYEQYF.

The rearrangement uses TRBV13 and TRBJ2-5; TRBD1 is a possible D gene (5 bases). The germline V and J ends were trimmed by 3 bases and 0 bases, with 14 bases remaining between them. CDR1 PRHDT and CDR2 FYEKMQ come from the germline V gene (reference sequence). The CDR3 is made up of 16 amino acids. The CDR3 DNA reads TGTGCCAGCAGCTTTTGGGGCAGAACTAACCAAGAGACCCAGTACTTC. It yields the protein CASSFWGRTNQETQYF.

The V gene is TRBV6-2 or TRBV6-3, the J gene TRBJ2-1; 10 nucleotides agree with TRBD2. The CDR3 is made up of 13 amino acids. Germline V lookup: CDR1 MNHEY, CDR2 SVGEGT. V lost 6 bases, J lost 7 bases, and 3 bases stayed unmatched. CDR3 nucleotides: TGTGCCAGCAGGATAGCGGGAGGTAATGAGCAGTTCTTC. Protein product: CASRIAGGNEQFF.

Of note for this clonotype: With a far larger clone one base away, a read error is the likely cause. V and J are TRBV4-1 and TRBJ2-7; D assignment may be TRBD1 or TRBD2 (5 bases each). V was pared by 0 bases and J by 7 bases, with 22 bases between. The germline gives CDR1 MGHRA, CDR2 YSYEKL. The CDR3 covers 17 residues. Here the CDR3 reads CASSQDPTGTSYNEQYF. The CDR3 region has the DNA TGCGCCAGCAGCCAAGACCCGACGGGGACGTCCTACAATGAGCAGTACTTC.

To note about this clonotype: One base separates it from a far larger clone, so it is likely a read error. The CDR3 spells CASSHEFSICGPYEQFF. The CDR3, as DNA: TGCGCCAGCAGTCACGAGTTCTCTATCTGTGGGCCCTACGAGCAGTTCTTC. The V and J genes are TRBV23-1 and TRBJ2-1; D remains ambiguous. TRBV23-1 is designated an ORF whose function remains uncertain. The CDR3 length is 17 residues. Trimming cost V 3 bases and J 10 bases, with 25 bases left between them.